This TCR beta chain was recorded in a study of blood T cells in healthy people across ages. Germline V gene data show CDR1 as LNHDA and CDR2 as SQIVND (reference sequence). Between the trimmed V and J ends, which lost 5 bases and 8 bases, there was a span of 10 bases. The CDR3 loop spans 11 amino acids. Next came a second PCR, run for about 6 to 11 cycles, which used a sample-barcoded 5' primer along with a J-beta primer mix. Every sample gave at least 2.5 million paired-end reads containing CDR3. TCRdb reprocessed the 5' RACE reads via MiXCR and lists one record per CDR3 protein. The data show hundreds of thousands of distinct CDR3 sequences, about 32% seen once.

The source is a woman at least 80 years old in good health. Sequencing was carried out using blood. This chain links TRBV19 with TRBJ2-7; maybe TRBD2 (6 bases). The CDR3: CASSHRGKQYF. DNA for the CDR3: TGTGCCAGTAGTCATCGGGGGAAGCAGTACTTC.